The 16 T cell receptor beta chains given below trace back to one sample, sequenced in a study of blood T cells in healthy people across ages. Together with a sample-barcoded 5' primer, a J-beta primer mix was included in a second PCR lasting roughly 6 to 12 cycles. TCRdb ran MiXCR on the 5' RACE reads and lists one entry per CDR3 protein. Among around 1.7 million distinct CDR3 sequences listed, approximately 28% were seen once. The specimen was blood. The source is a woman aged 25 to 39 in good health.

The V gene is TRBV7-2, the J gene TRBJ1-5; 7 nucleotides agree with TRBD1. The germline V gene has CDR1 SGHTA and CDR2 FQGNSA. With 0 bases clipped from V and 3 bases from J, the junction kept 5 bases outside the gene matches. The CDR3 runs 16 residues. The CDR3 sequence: CASSLAGTEINQPQHF. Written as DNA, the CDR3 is TGTGCCAGCAGCTTAGCGGGGACAGAAATCAATCAGCCCCAGCATTTT.

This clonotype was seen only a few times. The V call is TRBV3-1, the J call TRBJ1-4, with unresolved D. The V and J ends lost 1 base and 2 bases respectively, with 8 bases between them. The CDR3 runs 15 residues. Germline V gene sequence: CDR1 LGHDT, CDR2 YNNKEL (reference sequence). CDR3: CASSQAQTTNEKLFF. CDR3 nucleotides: TGTGCCAGCAGCCAAGCTCAGACGACTAATGAAAAACTGTTTTTT. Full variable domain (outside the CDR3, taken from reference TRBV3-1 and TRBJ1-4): DTAVSQTPKYLVTQMGNDKSIKCEQNLGHDTMYWYKQDSKKFLKIMFSYNNKELIINETVPNRFSPKSPDKAHLNLHINSLELGDSAVYFCASSQAQTTNEKLFFGSGTQLSVL.

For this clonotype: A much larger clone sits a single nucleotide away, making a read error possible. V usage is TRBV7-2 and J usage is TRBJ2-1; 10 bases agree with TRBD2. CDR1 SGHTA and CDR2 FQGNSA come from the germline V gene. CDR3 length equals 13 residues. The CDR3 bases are TGTGCCGGCAGCGGGAGGGACTACAATGAGCAGTTCTTC. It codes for CAGSGRDYNEQFF.

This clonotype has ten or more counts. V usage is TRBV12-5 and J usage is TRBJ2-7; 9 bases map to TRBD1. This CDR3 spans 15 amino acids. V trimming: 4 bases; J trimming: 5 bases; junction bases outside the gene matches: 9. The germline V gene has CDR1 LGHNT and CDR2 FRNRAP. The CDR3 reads CASGYPGTGFHEQYF. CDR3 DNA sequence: TGTGCTAGTGGTTATCCCGGGACAGGGTTCCACGAGCAGTACTTC.

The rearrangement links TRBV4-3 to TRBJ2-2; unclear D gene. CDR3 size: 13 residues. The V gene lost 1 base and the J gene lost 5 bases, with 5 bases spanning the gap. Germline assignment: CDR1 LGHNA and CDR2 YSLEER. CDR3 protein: CASSQALTGELFF. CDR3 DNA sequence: TGCGCCAGCAGCCAAGCCCTGACCGGGGAGCTGTTTTTT.

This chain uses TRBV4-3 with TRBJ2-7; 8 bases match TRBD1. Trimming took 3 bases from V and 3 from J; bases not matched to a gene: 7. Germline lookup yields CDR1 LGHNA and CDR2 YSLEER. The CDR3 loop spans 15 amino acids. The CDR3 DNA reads TGCGCCAGCAGCCATTCCGGGACAGGAGACTACGAGCAGTACTTC. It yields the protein CASSHSGTGDYEQYF.

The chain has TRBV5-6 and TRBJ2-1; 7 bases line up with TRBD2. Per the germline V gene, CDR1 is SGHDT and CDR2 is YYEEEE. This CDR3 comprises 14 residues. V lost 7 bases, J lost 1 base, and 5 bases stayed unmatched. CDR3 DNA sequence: TGTGCCAGCGGCGCGGGACTATCCTACAATGAGCAGTTCTTC. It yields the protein CASGAGLSYNEQFF.

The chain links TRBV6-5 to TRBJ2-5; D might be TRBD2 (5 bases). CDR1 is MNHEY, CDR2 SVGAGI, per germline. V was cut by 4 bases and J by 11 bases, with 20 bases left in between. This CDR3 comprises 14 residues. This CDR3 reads CASSSHGAGSPQYF. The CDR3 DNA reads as TGTGCCAGCAGTTCCCACGGTGCGGGTTCCCCTCAGTACTTC.

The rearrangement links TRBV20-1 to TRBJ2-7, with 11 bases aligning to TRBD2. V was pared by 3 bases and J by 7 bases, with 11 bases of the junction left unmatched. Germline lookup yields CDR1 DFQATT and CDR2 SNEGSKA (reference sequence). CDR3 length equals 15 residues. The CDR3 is CSARSLAGVYNEQYF. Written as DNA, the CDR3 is TGCAGTGCTAGGTCACTAGCGGGGGTCTACAATGAGCAGTACTTC.

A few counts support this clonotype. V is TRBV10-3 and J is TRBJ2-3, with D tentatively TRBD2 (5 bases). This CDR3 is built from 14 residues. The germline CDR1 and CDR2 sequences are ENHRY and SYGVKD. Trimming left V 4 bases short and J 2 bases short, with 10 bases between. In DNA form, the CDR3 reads TGTGCCATCAGTGGCGGAGGCGTCACAGATACGCAGTATTTT. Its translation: CAISGGGVTDTQYF.

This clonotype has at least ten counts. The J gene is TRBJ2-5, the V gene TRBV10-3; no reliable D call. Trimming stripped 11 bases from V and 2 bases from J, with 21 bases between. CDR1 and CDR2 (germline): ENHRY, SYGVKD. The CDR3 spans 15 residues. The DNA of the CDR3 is TGTGCCCGCCCGGCCTTCCAGGTAAAGCAAGAGACCCAGTACTTC. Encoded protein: CARPAFQVKQETQYF.

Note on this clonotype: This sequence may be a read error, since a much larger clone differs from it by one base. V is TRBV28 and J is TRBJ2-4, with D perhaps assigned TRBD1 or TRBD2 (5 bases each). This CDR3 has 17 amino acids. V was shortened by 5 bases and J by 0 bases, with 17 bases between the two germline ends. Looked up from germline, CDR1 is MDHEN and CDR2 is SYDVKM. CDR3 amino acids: CASSPSEGLLAKNIQYF. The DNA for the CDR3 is TGTGCCAGCAGTCCCTCCGAGGGGCTTCTAGCCAAAAACATTCAGTACTTC.

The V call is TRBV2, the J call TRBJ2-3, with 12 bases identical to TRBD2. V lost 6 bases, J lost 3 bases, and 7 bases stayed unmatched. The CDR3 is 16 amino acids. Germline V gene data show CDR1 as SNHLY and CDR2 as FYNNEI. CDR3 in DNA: TGTGCCAGCAGCTCAACTAGCGGGGGGTGGACAGATACGCAGTATTTT. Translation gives CASSSTSGGWTDTQYF.

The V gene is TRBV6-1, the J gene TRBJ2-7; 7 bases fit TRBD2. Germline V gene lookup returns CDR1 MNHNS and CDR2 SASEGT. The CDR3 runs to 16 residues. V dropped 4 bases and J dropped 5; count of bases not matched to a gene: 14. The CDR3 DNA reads TGTGCCAGCAGTGGGGGGGGGTACCTGGACGTCCACGAGCAGTACTTC. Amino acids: CASSGGGYLDVHEQYF.

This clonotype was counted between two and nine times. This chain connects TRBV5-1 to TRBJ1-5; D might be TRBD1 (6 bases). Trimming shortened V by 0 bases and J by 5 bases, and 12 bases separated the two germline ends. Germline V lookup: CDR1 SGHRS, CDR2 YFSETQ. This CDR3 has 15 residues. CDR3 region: CASSLEGGRYQPQHF. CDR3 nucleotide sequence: TGCGCCAGCAGCTTGGAGGGGGGAAGGTATCAGCCCCAGCATTTT. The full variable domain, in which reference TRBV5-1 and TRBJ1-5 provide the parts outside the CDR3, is KAGVTQTPRYLIKTRGQQVTLSCSPISGHRSVSWYQQTPGQGLQFLFEYFSETQRNKGNFPGRFSGRQFSNSRSEMNVSTLELGDSALYLCASSLEGGRYQPQHFGDGTRLSIL.

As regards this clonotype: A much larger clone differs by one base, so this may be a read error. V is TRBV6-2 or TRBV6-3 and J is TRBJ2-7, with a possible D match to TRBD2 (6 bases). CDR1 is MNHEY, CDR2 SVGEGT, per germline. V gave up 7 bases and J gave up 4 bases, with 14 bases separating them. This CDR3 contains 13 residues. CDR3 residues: CASKTGAPYEQYF. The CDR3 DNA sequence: TGTGCCAGCAAGACGGGAGCTCCGTACGAGCAGTACTTC.